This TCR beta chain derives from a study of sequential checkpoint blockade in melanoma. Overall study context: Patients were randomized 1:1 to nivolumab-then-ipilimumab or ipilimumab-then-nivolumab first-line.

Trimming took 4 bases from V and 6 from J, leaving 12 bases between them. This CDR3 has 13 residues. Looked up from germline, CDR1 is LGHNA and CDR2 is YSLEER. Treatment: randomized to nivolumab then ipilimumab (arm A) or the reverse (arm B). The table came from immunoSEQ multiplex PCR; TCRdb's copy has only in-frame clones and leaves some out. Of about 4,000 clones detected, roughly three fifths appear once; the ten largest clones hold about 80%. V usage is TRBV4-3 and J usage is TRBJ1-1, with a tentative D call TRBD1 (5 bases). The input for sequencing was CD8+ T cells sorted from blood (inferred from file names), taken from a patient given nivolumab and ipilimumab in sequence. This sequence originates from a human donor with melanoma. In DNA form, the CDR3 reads TGCGCCAGCAGCCTCTCACGGGGGGCTGAAGCTTTCTTT. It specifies CASSLSRGAEAFF.